Following are 26 T cell receptor beta chains from one sample sequenced in a study of T cell changes during pregnancy in multiple sclerosis. The table came from immunoSEQ multiplex PCR; TCRdb's copy has only in-frame clones and leaves some out. This sample has about 26,000 clones, with 89% found just once. This material consisted of CD8+ T cells from peripheral blood mononuclear cells, taken in the second trimester of pregnancy. The receptor set was obtained from a female donor with multiple sclerosis, enrolled in a pregnancy study.

This clone was detected only once. The chain carries TRBV15 and TRBJ2-1; 8 nucleotides agree with TRBD2. Germline values: CDR1 LNHNV, CDR2 YYDKDF (reference sequence). With 0 bases clipped from V and 6 bases from J, the junction kept 1 base outside the gene matches. This CDR3 contains 14 residues. The CDR3 region is CATSREAGVNEQFF. CDR3 DNA: TGTGCCACCAGCAGAGAAGCGGGAGTCAATGAGCAGTTCTTC.

This sequence joins TRBV11-2 and TRBJ2-1; D not certain. Germline values: CDR1 SGHAT, CDR2 FQNNGV. This CDR3 spans 14 amino acids. Between the trimmed V and J ends, which lost 3 bases and 12 bases, there was a span of 18 bases. CDR3 nucleotides: TGTGCCAGCAGCTTGTCGATGGCTGCTCGCCGGCAGTTCTTC. Protein: CASSLSMAARRQFF.

The gene calls are TRBV29-1 and TRBJ1-1; TRBD1 matches at 8 bases. The CDR3 is made up of 15 amino acids. Germline lookup yields CDR1 SQVTM and CDR2 ANQGSEA. V was clipped by 6 bases and J by 4 bases; unmatched bases: 13. The CDR3 sequence is CSVEGTGITGTEAFF. In DNA form, the CDR3 reads TGCAGCGTCGAGGGGACAGGAATCACGGGCACTGAAGCTTTCTTT.

V gene TRBV6-4 combines with J gene TRBJ2-2; D call uncertain. V lost 0 bases and J 4 bases, leaving 3 bases between the germline ends. Germline V gene lookup returns CDR1 MRHNA and CDR2 SNTAGT. The CDR3 contains 13 residues. As DNA, the CDR3 is TGTGCCAGCAGTGACTCGGCCACCGGGGAGCTGTTTTTT. Protein: CASSDSATGELFF.

The chain couples TRBV4-2 to TRBJ2-2; 11 positions agree with TRBD2. The germline V gene has CDR1 LGHNA and CDR2 YNFKEQ. The CDR3 is 16 residues long. V gave up 2 bases and J gave up 3 bases; unmatched junction bases: 2. In nucleotides, the CDR3 is TGTGCCAGCAGCCAATCACTAGCGGGAGACACCGGGGAGCTGTTTTTT. Residues: CASSQSLAGDTGELFF.

The gene calls are TRBV18 and TRBJ1-1; no reliable D call. CDR1 KGHSH and CDR2 LQKENI come from the germline V gene. The CDR3 covers 13 residues. The V end lost 3 bases, the J end lost 1 base, and 6 bases lay between the germline ends. The CDR3 sequence: CASSPLANTEAFF. CDR3 DNA sequence: TGTGCCAGCTCACCGTTGGCGAACACTGAAGCTTTCTTT.

The CDR3 loop is CSVRTSSGANVLTF. CDR3 sequence (DNA): TGCAGCGTTAGAACGAGCTCTGGGGCCAACGTCCTGACTTTC. J is TRBJ2-6 and V is TRBV29-1; no reliable D call. Trimming cost V 5 bases and J 0 bases, with 8 bases left between them. Germline lookup yields CDR1 SQVTM and CDR2 ANQGSEA. The length of the CDR3 is 14 residues.

V gene TRBV6-6 combines with J gene TRBJ1-2; weak D call: TRBD1 (6 bases). Germline V gives CDR1 MNHNY, CDR2 SVGAGI (reference sequence). The CDR3 has 15 amino acids. Trimming left V 6 bases short and J 7 bases short, with 21 bases between. CDR3 sequence reads: CASSSTGGQYGGYTF. In DNA form, the CDR3 reads TGTGCCAGCAGCTCCACTGGCGGACAGTATGGTGGCTACACCTTC.

The V call is TRBV29-1, the J call TRBJ2-2, with TRBD1 identical over 9 bases. Germline lookup yields CDR1 SQVTM and CDR2 ANQGSEA. The CDR3 is 14 residues long. The junction had 4 bases not matched to a gene; V was cut back by 4 bases and J by 4 bases. The chain's CDR3 is CSVAGTGSTGELFF. As DNA, the CDR3 is TGCAGCGTTGCCGGGACAGGGTCCACCGGGGAGCTGTTTTTT.

This chain uses TRBV19 with TRBJ1-1; 10 bases map to TRBD1. The CDR3 has 16 amino acids. Germline CDR1 is LNHDA and CDR2 is SQIVND (reference sequence). The trim removed 11 bases at V and 1 base at J, leaving 13 bases unmatched. The CDR3 bases are TGTGCCTGTACCCCCGGGACAGGGGACAAGAACACTGAAGCTTTCTTT. This sequence encodes CACTPGTGDKNTEAFF.

This rearrangement joins TRBV2 to TRBJ2-1; the D gene is possibly TRBD1 (6 bases). In germline, CDR1 is SNHLY, CDR2 FYNNEI. V gave up 1 base and J gave up 2 bases, with 18 bases separating them. The CDR3 length is 18 residues. This CDR3 reads CASSEGGHWSSPYNEQFF. In DNA form, the CDR3 reads TGTGCCAGCAGTGAAGGGGGGCACTGGTCCAGCCCCTACAATGAGCAGTTCTTC.

The gene calls are TRBV2 and TRBJ2-3; 8 nucleotides line up with TRBD2. The trim removed 7 bases at V and 11 bases at J, leaving 17 bases unmatched. The germline V gene has CDR1 SNHLY and CDR2 FYNNEI. This CDR3 spans 15 amino acids. As DNA, the CDR3 is TGTGCCAGCACGAGAGGGCGGGAGGCCCCCGGGGGGCAGTATTTT. Protein: CASTRGREAPGGQYF.

This clone was counted a single time. The chain has TRBV7-9 and TRBJ1-2; D is undetermined. The germline V and J ends were trimmed by 5 bases and 5 bases, with 12 bases remaining between them. CDR1 SEHNR and CDR2 FQNEAQ come from the germline V gene (reference sequence). The CDR3 extends over 13 amino acids. The CDR3 coding sequence is TGTGCCAGCAGCCCCGTCGGGGAATATGGCTACACCTTC. Its translation: CASSPVGEYGYTF. The whole variable domain, remainder taken from reference TRBV7-9 and TRBJ1-2, is DTGVSQNPRHKITKRGQNVTFRCDPISEHNRLYWYRQTLGQGPEFLTYFQNEAQLEKSRLLSDRFSAERPKGSFSTLEIQRTEQGDSAMYLCASSPVGEYGYTFGSGTRLTVV.

J is TRBJ2-3 and V is TRBV28, with a tentative D call TRBD2 (6 bases). The V gene lost 7 bases and the J gene lost 0 bases, with 17 bases spanning the gap. Germline assignment: CDR1 MDHEN and CDR2 SYDVKM. The CDR3 covers 16 residues. The CDR3 here is CASTRRRGVSTDTQYF. In DNA form, the CDR3 reads TGTGCCAGCACCCGACGGAGGGGAGTTAGCACAGATACGCAGTATTTT.

About this clone: One end of the junction fails to match germline, which may point to a read error. This sequence joins TRBV7-7 and TRBJ2-5, with a tentative D call TRBD1 (6 bases). The CDR3 loop spans 15 amino acids. CDR1 and CDR2 (germline): SSHAT, FNYEAQ (reference sequence). CDR3 sequence (DNA): TGTGCTAGCAGCTTCGGTGCAGGGGTAGGAGAGACCCAGTACTTC. This codes for CASSFGAGVGETQYF.

This chain uses TRBV27 with TRBJ1-2, with D perhaps TRBD1 (6 bases). The CDR3 loop spans 14 amino acids. Germline lookup yields CDR1 MNHEY and CDR2 SMNVEV (reference sequence). Trimming left V 6 bases short and J 2 bases short, with 13 bases between. The CDR3 bases are TGTGCCAGCAGCGCAGGAGGACAGAACTATGGCTACACCTTC. As protein: CASSAGGQNYGYTF.

This chain uses TRBV6-7 with TRBJ2-1, with 14 bases matching TRBD2. TRBV6-7 falls under the ORF class, with uncertain function. The CDR3 spans 16 residues. The V gene end was trimmed by 0 bases and the J gene end by 10 bases; junction bases not matched to a gene: 5. CDR3 region: CASSYSTSGRAEEQFF. CDR3 bases: TGTGCCAGCAGTTACTCGACTAGCGGGAGGGCAGAAGAGCAGTTCTTC.

In its sample, this clone was seen once. The J gene is TRBJ2-7, the V gene TRBV7-6; D may be TRBD1 (5 bases). Germline loops: CDR1 SGHVS, CDR2 FNYEAQ. The V end was cut by 6 bases, the J end by 4 bases, with 22 bases between. The CDR3 is 16 amino acids. The CDR3 bases are TGTGCCAGCAGTACCCCTTCCCAGGGTAGGAGTTACGAGCAGTACTTC. Translation: CASSTPSQGRSYEQYF.

The gene calls are TRBV2 and TRBJ2-2, with 9 bases that match TRBD2. The CDR3 extends over 15 amino acids. Trimming at V came to 6 bases and at J to 0 bases, leaving 2 bases not matched to a gene. Germline CDR1 is SNHLY and CDR2 is FYNNEI. The CDR3 region is CASSTSGPNTGELFF. The DNA for the CDR3 is TGTGCCAGCAGCACTAGCGGGCCGAACACCGGGGAGCTGTTTTTT.

This chain joins TRBV30 and TRBJ1-1, with 10 bases identical to TRBD1. The CDR3 length is 16 residues. Losses at the gene ends were 3 bases for V and 0 bases for J; bases not matched to a gene: 7. Per germline, CDR1 GTSNPN and CDR2 SVGIG (reference sequence). CDR3 in amino acids: CAWRGTGVRMNTEAFF. CDR3 DNA sequence: TGTGCCTGGAGAGGGACAGGGGTAAGGATGAACACTGAAGCTTTCTTT.

The table lists this clone with a count of one. This chain joins TRBV28 and TRBJ2-7, with 8 positions matching TRBD1. This CDR3 is 17 amino acids long. Germline trimming cut 2 bases from V and 2 bases from J; bases unmatched to any gene: 11. In germline, CDR1 is MDHEN, CDR2 SYDVKM. DNA for the CDR3: TGTGCCAGCAGTTTACCCCTCGGGACAGGAGGGACCTACGAGCAGTACTTC. Residues: CASSLPLGTGGTYEQYF.

The table lists this clone with a count of one. The chain combines TRBV27 with TRBJ1-2, with D perhaps matching TRBD1 (5 bases). Germline values: CDR1 MNHEY, CDR2 SMNVEV (reference sequence). V was pared by 2 bases and J by 8 bases, with 9 bases between. The CDR3 spans 12 residues. The CDR3 spells CASSLRGGGYTF. The CDR3 coding sequence is TGTGCCAGCAGTTTAAGGGGCGGAGGCTACACCTTC.

The gene calls are TRBV4-2 and TRBJ1-1, with D hard to call. The CDR3 contains 15 residues. V was pared by 3 bases and J by 1 base, with 12 bases between. CDR1 and CDR2 (germline): LGHNA, YNFKEQ. CDR3 sequence: CASSQNQASNTEAFF. As DNA, the CDR3 is TGTGCCAGCAGCCAGAATCAGGCGTCGAACACTGAAGCTTTCTTT.

A remark on this clone: A read error may produce the germline difference seen at one junction end. This chain joins TRBV13 and TRBJ1-1; the D is unclear. CDR3 length: 17 amino acids. Germline lookup yields CDR1 PRHDT and CDR2 FYEKMQ (reference sequence). The CDR3 nucleotides read TGTGCCAGCAGCCCGCGAAAGATAACCCTTTTGAACGCTGAAGCTTTCTTT. Translating it yields CASSPRKITLLNAEAFF.

The CDR3 DNA reads TGTGCCAGCGGAGGGACCGAGGGGCAGTTCTTC. This gives the protein CASGGTEGQFF. The V and J genes are TRBV11-2 and TRBJ2-1; D is possibly TRBD2 (6 bases). V shed 8 bases and J shed 12 bases, with 14 bases lying between them. Germline V CDR1 and CDR2: SGHAT, FQNNGV. The CDR3 has 11 amino acids.

This clone was recorded once. The chain has TRBV7-3 and TRBJ2-2; a weak D match, TRBD2 (5 bases). CDR1 and CDR2 (germline): SGHTA, FQGTGA. The CDR3 length is 13 residues. V dropped 5 bases and J dropped 6 bases, with 10 bases sitting between them. CDR3 DNA: TGTGCCAGCAGCGCTAAACTAGCCGGGGAGCTGTTTTTT. Protein: CASSAKLAGELFF.